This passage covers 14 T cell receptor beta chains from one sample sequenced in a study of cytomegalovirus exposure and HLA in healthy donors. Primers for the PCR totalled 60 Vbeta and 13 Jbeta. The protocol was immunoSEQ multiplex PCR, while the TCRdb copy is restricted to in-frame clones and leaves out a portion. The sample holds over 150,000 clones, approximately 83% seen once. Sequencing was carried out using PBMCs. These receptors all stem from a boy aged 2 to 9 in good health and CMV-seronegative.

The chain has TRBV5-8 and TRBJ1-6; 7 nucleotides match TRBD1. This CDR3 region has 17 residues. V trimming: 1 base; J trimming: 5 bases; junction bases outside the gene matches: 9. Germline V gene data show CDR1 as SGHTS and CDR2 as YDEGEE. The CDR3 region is CASSLPRRQGHNSPLHF. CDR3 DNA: TGTGCCAGCAGCTTGCCCAGACGACAGGGCCATAATTCACCCCTCCACTTT.

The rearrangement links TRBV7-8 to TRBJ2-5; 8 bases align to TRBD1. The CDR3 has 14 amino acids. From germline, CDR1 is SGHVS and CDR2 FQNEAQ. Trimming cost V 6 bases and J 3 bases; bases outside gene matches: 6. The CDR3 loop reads CASRAGQGEETQYF. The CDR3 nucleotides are TGTGCCAGCAGAGCCGGACAGGGAGAAGAGACCCAGTACTTC. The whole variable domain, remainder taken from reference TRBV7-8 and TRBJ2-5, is GAGVSQSPRYKVAKRGQDVALRCDPISGHVSLFWYQQALGQGPEFLTYFQNEAQLDKSGLPSDRFFAERPEGSVSTLKIQRTQQEDSAVYLCASRAGQGEETQYFGPGTRLLVL.

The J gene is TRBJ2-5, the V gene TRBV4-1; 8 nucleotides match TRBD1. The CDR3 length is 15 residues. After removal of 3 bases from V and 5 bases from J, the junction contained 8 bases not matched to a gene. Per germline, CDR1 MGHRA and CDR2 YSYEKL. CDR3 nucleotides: TGCGCCAGCAGCCAGACCGGACAGGGAAAGGAGACCCAGTACTTC. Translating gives CASSQTGQGKETQYF.

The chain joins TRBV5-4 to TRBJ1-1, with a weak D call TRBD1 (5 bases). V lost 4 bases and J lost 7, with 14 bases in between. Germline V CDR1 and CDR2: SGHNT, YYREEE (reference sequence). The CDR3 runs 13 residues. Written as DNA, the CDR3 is TGTGCCAGCAGCATGGACACCGGAGGTGAAGCTTTCTTT. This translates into CASSMDTGGEAFF.

The CDR3 nucleotides read TGCGCCAGCAGCCAAGACGGGGTAGGGGGACACTATGGCTACACCTTC. Its translation is CASSQDGVGGHYGYTF. The chain couples TRBV4-1 to TRBJ1-2; maybe TRBD1 (6 bases). Per germline, CDR1 MGHRA and CDR2 YSYEKL. The CDR3 length is 16 residues. Trimming stripped 0 bases from V and 3 bases from J, with 14 bases between.

The DNA of the CDR3 is TGTGCCAGCAGCCATCGAGGGGGAATAAACACTGAAGCTTTCTTT. It translates to CASSHRGGINTEAFF. The V gene is TRBV7-9, the J gene TRBJ1-1; maybe TRBD1 (6 bases). This CDR3 comprises 15 residues. V was pared by 5 bases and J by 2 bases, with 15 bases between. Per germline, CDR1 SEHNR and CDR2 FQNEAQ (reference sequence).

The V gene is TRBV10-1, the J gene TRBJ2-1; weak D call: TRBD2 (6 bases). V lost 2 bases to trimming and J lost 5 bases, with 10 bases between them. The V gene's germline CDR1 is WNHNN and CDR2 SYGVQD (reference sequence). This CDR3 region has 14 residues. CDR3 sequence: CASSETSKDNEQFF. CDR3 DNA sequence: TGCGCCAGCAGTGAGACTAGCAAAGACAATGAGCAGTTCTTC.

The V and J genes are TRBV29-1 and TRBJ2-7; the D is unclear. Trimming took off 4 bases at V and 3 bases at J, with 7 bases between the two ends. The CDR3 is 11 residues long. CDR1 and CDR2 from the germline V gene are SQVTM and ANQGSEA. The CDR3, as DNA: TGCAGCGTTGCAGACAACTACGAGCAGTACTTC. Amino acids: CSVADNYEQYF.

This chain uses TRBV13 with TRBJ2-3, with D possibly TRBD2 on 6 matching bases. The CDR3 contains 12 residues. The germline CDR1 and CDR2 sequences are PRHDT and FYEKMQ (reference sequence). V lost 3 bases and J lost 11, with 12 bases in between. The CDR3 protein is CASSFGTRGQYF. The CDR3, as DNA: TGTGCCAGCAGCTTCGGGACTCGAGGGCAGTATTTT.

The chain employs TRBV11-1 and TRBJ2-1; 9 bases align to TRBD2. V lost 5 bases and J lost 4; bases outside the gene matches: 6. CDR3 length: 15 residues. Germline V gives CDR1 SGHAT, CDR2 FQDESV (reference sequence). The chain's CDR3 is CASSHLAGEYNEQFF. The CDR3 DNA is TGTGCCAGCAGCCACTTAGCGGGGGAATACAATGAGCAGTTCTTC.

The CDR3 reads CASSTRYRGYTF. The CDR3 DNA sequence: TGTGCCAGCAGCACGCGTTACAGGGGCTACACCTTC. The V and J genes are TRBV11-2 and TRBJ1-2, with D tentatively TRBD1 (5 bases). V lost 5 bases and J 8 bases, leaving 12 bases between the germline ends. CDR1 and CDR2 from the germline V gene are SGHAT and FQNNGV. The CDR3 is 12 residues long.

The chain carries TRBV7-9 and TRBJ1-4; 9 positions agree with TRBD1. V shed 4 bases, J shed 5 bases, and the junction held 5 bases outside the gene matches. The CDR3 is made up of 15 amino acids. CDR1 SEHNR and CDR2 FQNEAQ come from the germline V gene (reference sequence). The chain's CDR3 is CASSSWTGVNEKLFF. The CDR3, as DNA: TGTGCCAGCAGCTCGTGGACAGGGGTGAATGAAAAACTGTTTTTT.

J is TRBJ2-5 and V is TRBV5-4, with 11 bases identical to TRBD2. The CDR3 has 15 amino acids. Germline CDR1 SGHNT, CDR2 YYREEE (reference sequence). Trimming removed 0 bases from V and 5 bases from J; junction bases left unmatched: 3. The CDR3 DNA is TGTGCCAGCAGCTTGGGACTAGCGGGGTTGGAGACCCAGTACTTC. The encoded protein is CASSLGLAGLETQYF.

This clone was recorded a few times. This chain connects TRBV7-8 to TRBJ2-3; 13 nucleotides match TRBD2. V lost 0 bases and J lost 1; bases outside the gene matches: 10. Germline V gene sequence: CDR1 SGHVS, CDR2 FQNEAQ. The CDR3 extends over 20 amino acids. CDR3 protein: CASSLAQLAGGRGGTDTQYF. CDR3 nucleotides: TGTGCCAGCAGCTTAGCCCAACTAGCGGGGGGGCGGGGGGGCACAGATACGCAGTATTTT.